This note documents a single TCR beta chain sequence. The clone's antigen remains unknown. Per-base quality was not reported, and no clone a single base away is much larger than it. TCRbeta CDR3 regions were amplified from genomic DNA using the immunoSEQ Assay, a bias-controlled multiplex PCR. Turning to the authors' computational methods: Nucleated cell counts per sample were estimated from amplification of reference gene primers within the assay. To quantify the absolute abundance of each unique TCRbeta CDR3 rearrangement, sequence reads were collapsed and filtered. Productive Simpson clonality was computed per sample as the square root of Simpson's diversity index over productive rearrangements. In its TCRdb copy, this immuneACCESS table keeps in-frame sequences only and misses some clones. Where compared with another copy, unresolved V genes explain less than half of these, and the others have no known cause. D and trimming come from the DNA, and the V and J calls and clone size come from that table. The sample table lists 240,000 or so clones, more than 70% of them with a count of one. The top ten constitute approximately 2.1% of the sample.

V is cut back by 2 bases and J by 4 bases, with 8 bases in the junction unmatched. From its cysteine to its phenylalanine, the CDR3 spans 17 amino acids. The retained sequence is limited to the CDR3, 51 bases, with the frame set at the first base. CDR1 SGHRS and CDR2 YFSETQ were looked up in the germline V gene. These data belong to a study of blood T cell repertoires in COVID-19 (TCRdb year 2020). Broadly, across the study: The collaborator samples originated in the United States, Italy and Spain and spanned the acute and convalescent phases of COVID-19. The material from the prospective study consisted of cDNA or gDNA derived from T cells, B-cell-depleted T cells, or PBMCs. The dataset comprised deeply sampled blood TCRbeta repertoires from subjects exposed to, actively infected with, or recovered from COVID-19. The repertoires were released in a freely available public database intended as a resource for research on the immune response to SARS-CoV-2. Samples came from the ongoing ImmuneRACE study (first 160 participants) plus 1,254 subjects from 6 global collaborators. The sample metadata nearly always contained a de-identified subject ID, COVID-19 status, age in years and sex. Where available, HLA class I and class II types were taken from metadata supplied by the sample provider and were not determined by assay-based typing. Here is what the overall study found, with its caveats: Clinical and demographic metadata were provided uncurated, with the amount varying by source and participant.

Participants in the prospective study were aged 18 to 89 years, lived in under 30 United States geographic areas, and enrolled through a virtual design. To assign participants to cohorts, the prospective study relied on clinical history that participants themselves reported in a screening survey and a study questionnaire. Recovered participants in ImmuneRACE Cohort 3 were defined as having two consecutive negative NP/OP PCR tests, clearance from a healthcare professional, or resolution of symptoms. In the prospective study, mobile phlebotomists collected whole blood, serum and a nasopharyngeal or oropharyngeal swab from each participant. Prospective study participants could optionally give additional blood draws and questionnaires over an approximately two-month period. Before DNA extraction, blood samples from the prospective study were shipped at room temperature or frozen.

The V and J genes are TRBV5-1 and TRBJ2-2; 10 nucleotides in the junction match TRBD2. The receptor was derived from a woman aged 50 to 60 who had recovered from COVID-19. The sequenced material came from PBMCs or T cells enriched from blood (not recorded which). The nucleotide sequence reads TGCGCCAGCAGCTTCGTTCTAGCGGGAGATCTCACCGGGGAGCTGTTTTTT. The encoded protein is CASSFVLAGDLTGELFF.